This T cell receptor beta chain derives from a study of neurological immune-mediated disorders. This clonotype was detected ten times or more. Source material was 2 million unsorted PBMCs, stored at -80 °C in RNAlater. The making of cDNA relied on 5'RACE with 10-nucleotide random UMIs. Via MiXCR, TCRdb re-called the 5' RACE reads, giving one row per CDR3 protein. The sample has 25,000 to 35,000 distinct CDR3 sequences; around 15% are singletons. The CDR3 covers 14 residues. Germline V gives CDR1 SQVTM, CDR2 ANQGSEA. V lost 4 bases to trimming and J lost 4 bases; unmatched junction nucleotides: 7. The V gene is TRBV29-1, the J gene TRBJ2-1, with 7 bases that match TRBD1. What was sequenced was PBMCs. The sequence was collected from a man in his 70s in good health. As DNA, the CDR3 is TGCAGCGTTGCGGGACAGCGTTTTTACAATGAGCAGTTCTTC. Protein: CSVAGQRFYNEQFF.